The present entry profiles one T cell receptor beta chain with its context. Its antigen is as yet unknown. The read ends 3 residues before the CDR3 terminus; that terminus is restored from the germline J gene. CDR1 is MNHNS and CDR2 is SASEGT in the germline V gene. This CDR3 is built from 15 residues. V was pared by 1 base and J by 4 bases, with 13 bases between. Only in-frame clones appear in the TCRdb table, and some are missing; sequencing was by immunoSEQ multiplex PCR. Its table lists about 24,000 clones. These data come from a study of T cells in women clearing cervical HPV infection. Turning to the study itself: Case blood was drawn a median approximately 150 days after lesion detection.

Study-level results: Richness plus V gene abundances separated cases from controls with AUC 0.7 to 0.9. It is unknown whether associations predate infection; no effector/memory or HPV-specific sorting. CIN3+ cases had significantly higher TCR repertoire richness than controls, but evenness did not differ.

V gene TRBV6-1 combines with J gene TRBJ1-2, with D unresolved. This sequence originates from a woman aged 18 to 75 with a cervical HPV16 infection that either progressed to CIN3+ or cleared (not recorded which). The sample consisted of blood buffy coat. The part of the CDR3 DNA that was read is TGTGCCAGCAGTGAAGATATACAGTCTGTCTATGGC. It translates to CASSEDIQSVYG. The full CDR3 sequence reads CASSEDIQSVYGYTF.